This T cell receptor beta chain came from a study of blood T cell repertoires in COVID-19. As for the study in general: The cDNA or gDNA used as material had been derived from T cells, B-cell-depleted T cells, or PBMCs.

Assay: immunoSEQ multiplex PCR; the TCRdb copy retains only in-frame clones and omits some. The sample contains around 78,000 clones, over 75% of which appear only once. From germline, CDR1 is MNHEY and CDR2 SMNVEV (reference sequence). Between the trimmed V and J ends, which lost 0 bases and 1 base, there was a span of 4 bases. The CDR3 consists of 13 residues. The receptor was isolated from a man aged 45-65 years with active COVID-19. The chain has TRBV27 and TRBJ2-7; the D is unclear. Input material: peripheral blood. CDR3 nucleotide sequence: TGTGCCAGCAGTTTATCCGGGTCCTACGAGCAGTACTTC. Protein product: CASSLSGSYEQYF.